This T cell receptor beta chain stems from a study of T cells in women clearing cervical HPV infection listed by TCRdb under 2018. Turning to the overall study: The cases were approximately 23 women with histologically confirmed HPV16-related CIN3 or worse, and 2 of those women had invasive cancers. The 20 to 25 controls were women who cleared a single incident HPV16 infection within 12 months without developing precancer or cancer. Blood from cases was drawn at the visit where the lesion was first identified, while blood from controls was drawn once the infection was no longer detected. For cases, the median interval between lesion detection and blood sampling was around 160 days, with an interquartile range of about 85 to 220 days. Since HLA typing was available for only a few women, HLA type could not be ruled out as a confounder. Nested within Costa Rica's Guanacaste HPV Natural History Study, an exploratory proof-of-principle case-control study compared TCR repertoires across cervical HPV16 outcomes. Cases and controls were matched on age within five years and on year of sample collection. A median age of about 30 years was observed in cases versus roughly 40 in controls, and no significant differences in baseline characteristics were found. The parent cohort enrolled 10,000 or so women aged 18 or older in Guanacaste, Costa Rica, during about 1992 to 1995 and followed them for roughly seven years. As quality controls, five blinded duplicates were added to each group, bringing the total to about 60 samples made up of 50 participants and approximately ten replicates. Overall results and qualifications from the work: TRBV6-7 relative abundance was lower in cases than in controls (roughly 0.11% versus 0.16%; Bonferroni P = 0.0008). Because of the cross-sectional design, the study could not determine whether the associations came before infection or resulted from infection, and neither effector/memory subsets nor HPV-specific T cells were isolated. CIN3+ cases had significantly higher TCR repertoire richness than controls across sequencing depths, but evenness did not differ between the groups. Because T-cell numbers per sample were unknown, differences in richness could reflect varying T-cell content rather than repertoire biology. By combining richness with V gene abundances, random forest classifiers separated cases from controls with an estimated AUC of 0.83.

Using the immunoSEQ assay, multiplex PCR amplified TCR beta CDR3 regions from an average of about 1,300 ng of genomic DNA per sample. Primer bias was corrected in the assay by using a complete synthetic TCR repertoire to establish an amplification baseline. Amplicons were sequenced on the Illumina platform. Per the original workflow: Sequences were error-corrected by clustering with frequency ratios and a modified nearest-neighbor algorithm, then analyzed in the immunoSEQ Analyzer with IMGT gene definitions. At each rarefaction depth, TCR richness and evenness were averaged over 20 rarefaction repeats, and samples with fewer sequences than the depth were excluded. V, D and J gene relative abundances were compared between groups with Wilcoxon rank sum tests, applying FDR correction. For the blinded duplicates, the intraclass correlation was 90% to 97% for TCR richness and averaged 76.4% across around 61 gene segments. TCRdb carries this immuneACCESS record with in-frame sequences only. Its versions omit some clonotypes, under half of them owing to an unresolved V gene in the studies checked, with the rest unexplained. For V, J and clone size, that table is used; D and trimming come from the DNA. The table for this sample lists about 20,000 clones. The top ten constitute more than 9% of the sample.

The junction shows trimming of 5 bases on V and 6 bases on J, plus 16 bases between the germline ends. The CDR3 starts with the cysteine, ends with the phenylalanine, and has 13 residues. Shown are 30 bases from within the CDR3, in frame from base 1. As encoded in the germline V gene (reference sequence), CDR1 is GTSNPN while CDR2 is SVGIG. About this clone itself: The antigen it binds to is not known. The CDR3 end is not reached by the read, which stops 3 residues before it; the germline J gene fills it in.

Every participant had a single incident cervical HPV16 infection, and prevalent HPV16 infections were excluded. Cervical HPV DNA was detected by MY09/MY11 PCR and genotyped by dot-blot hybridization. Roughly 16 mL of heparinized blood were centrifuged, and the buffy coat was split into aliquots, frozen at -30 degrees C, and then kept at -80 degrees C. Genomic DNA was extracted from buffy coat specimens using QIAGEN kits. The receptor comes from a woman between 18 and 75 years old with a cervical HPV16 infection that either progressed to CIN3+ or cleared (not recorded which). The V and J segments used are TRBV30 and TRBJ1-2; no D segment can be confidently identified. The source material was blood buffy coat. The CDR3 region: CAWRKGGGDGYTF. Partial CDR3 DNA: TGTGCCTGGCGAAAGGGAGGCGGGGATGGC.